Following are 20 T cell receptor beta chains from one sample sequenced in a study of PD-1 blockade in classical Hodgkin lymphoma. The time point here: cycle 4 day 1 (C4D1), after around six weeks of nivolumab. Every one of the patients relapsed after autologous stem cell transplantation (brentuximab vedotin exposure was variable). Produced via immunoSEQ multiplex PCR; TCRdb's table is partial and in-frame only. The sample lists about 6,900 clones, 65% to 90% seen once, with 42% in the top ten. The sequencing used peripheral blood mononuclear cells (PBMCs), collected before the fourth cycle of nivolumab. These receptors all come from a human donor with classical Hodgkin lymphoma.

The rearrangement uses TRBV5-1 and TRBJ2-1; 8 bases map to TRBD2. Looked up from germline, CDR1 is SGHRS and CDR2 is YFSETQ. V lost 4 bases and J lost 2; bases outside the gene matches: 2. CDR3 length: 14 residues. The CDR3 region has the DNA TGCGCCAGCAGCCTTAGCGGGACCTACAATGAGCAGTTCTTC. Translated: CASSLSGTYNEQFF.

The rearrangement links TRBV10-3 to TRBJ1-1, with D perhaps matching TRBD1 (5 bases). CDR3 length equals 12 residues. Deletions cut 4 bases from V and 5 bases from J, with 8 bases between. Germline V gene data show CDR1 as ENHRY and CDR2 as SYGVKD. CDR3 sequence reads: CAISGGATEAFF. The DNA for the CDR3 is TGTGCCATCAGTGGAGGGGCGACTGAAGCTTTCTTT.

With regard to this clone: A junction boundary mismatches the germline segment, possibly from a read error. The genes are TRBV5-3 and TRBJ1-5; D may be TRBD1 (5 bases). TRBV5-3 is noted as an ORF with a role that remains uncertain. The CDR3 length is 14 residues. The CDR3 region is CASSLSGFNQPQHF. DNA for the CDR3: TGTGCCAGCAGCTTGTCAGGGTTCAATCAGCCCCAGCATTTT.

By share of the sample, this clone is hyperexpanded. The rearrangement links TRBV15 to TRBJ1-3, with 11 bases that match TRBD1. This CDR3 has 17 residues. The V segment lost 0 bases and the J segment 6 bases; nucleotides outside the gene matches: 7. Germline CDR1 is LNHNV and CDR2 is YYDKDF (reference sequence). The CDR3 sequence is CATSRDRGTGGTNTIYF. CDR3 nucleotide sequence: TGTGCCACCAGCAGAGATCGGGGGACAGGGGGGACAAACACCATATATTTT. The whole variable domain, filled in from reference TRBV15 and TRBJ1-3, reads DAMVIQNPRYQVTQFGKPVTLSCSQTLNHNVMYWYQQKSSQAPKLLFHYYDKDFNNEADTPDNFQSRRPNTSFCFLDIRSPGLGDTAMYLCATSRDRGTGGTNTIYFGEGSWLTVV.

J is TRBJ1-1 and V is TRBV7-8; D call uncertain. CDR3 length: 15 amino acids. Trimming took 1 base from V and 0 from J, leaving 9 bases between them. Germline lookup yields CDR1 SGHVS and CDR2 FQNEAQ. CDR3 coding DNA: TGTGCCAGCAGCTTAGTAAGCAGGCTGAACACTGAAGCTTTCTTT. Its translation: CASSLVSRLNTEAFF.

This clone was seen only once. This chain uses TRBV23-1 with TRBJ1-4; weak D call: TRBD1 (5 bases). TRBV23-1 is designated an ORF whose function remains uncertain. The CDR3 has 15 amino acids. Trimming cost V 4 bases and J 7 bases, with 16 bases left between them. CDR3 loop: CASSLGGTLGEKLFF. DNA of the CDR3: TGCGCCAGCAGTCTTGGAGGGACGCTTGGTGAAAAACTGTTTTTT.

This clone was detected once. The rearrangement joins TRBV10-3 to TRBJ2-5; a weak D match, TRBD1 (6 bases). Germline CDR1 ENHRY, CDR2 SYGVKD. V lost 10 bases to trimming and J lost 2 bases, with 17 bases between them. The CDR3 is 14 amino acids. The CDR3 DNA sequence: TGTGCCACGTCCGGACAGAACCATCAAGAGACCCAGTACTTC. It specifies CATSGQNHQETQYF.

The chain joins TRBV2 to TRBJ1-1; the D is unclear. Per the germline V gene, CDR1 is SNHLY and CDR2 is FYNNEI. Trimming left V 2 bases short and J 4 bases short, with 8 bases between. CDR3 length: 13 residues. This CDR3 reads CASSEWWRTEAFF. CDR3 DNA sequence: TGTGCCAGCAGTGAATGGTGGCGCACTGAAGCTTTCTTT.

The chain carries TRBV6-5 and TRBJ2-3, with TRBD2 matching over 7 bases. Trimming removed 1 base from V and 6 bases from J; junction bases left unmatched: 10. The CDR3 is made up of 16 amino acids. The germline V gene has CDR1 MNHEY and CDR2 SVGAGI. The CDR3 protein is CASSYYTDPGGDTQYF. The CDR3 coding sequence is TGTGCCAGCAGTTACTATACGGATCCCGGGGGGGATACGCAGTATTTT.

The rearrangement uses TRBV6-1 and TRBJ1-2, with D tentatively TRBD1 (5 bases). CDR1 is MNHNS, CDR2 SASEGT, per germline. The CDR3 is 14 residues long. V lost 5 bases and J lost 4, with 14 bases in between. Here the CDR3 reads CASSTGTAVYGYTF. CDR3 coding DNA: TGTGCCAGCAGTACCGGGACGGCAGTCTATGGCTACACCTTC.

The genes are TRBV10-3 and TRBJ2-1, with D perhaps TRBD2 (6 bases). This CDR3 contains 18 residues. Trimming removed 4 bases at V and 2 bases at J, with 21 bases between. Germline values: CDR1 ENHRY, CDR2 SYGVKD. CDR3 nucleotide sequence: TGTGCCATCAGTGGGGGGGTTAACCGGGACGACACCTACAATGAGCAGTTCTTC. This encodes CAISGGVNRDDTYNEQFF.

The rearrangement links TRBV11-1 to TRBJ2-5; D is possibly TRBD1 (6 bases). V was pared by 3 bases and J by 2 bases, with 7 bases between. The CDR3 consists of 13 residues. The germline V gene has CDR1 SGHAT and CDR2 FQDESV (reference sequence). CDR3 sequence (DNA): TGTGCCAGCAGCTTCGGACAGCAAGAGACCCAGTACTTC. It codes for CASSFGQQETQYF.

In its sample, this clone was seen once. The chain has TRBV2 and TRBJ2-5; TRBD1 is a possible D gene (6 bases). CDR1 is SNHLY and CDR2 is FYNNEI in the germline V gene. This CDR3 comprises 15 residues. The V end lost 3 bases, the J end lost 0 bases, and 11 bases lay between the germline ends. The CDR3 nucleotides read TGTGCCAGCAGTGACCCAGGGGTGTACCAAGAGACCCAGTACTTC. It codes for CASSDPGVYQETQYF.

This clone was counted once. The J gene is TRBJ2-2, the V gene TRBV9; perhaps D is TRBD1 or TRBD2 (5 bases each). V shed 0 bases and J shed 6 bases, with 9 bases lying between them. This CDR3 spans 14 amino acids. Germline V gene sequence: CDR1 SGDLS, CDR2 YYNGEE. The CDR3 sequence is CASSVGGAAGELFF. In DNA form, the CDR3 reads TGTGCCAGCAGCGTAGGAGGGGCGGCCGGGGAGCTGTTTTTT.

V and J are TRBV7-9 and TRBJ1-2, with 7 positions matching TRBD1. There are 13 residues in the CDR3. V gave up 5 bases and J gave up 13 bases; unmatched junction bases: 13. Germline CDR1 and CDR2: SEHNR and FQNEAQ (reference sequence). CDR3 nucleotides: TGTGCCAGCAGCCCGAACCTACAGGGGCGGATCACCTTC. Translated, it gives CASSPNLQGRITF.

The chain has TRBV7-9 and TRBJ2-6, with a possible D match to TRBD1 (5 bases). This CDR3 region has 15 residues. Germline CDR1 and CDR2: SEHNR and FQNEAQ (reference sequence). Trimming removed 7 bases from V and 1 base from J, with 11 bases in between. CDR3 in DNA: TGTGCCAGCACCATTAAGGGGTCTGGGGCCAACGTCCTGACTTTC. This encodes CASTIKGSGANVLTF. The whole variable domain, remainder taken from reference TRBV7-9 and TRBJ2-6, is DTGVSQNPRHKITKRGQNVTFRCDPISEHNRLYWYRQTLGQGPEFLTYFQNEAQLEKSRLLSDRFSAERPKGSFSTLEIQRTEQGDSAMYLCASTIKGSGANVLTFGAGSRLTVL.

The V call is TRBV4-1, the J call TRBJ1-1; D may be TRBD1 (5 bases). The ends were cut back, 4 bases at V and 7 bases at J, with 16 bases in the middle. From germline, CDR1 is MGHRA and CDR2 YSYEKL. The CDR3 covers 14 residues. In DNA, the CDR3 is TGCGCCAGCAGCCTGGGACCCACCAGCGGTGAAGCTTTCTTT. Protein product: CASSLGPTSGEAFF.

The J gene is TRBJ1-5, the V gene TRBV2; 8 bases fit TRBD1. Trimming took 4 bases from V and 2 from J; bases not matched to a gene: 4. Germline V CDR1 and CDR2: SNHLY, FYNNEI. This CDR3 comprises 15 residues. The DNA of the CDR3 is TGTGCCAGCAGTGCGGAGACAGGGGGCAATCAGCCCCAGCATTTT. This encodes CASSAETGGNQPQHF.

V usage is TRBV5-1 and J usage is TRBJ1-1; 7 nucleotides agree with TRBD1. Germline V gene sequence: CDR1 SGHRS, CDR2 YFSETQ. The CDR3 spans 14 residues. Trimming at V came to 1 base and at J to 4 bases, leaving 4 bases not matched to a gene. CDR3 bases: TGCGCCAGCAGCTTGAGACAGGGTGGCACTGAAGCTTTCTTT. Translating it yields CASSLRQGGTEAFF.

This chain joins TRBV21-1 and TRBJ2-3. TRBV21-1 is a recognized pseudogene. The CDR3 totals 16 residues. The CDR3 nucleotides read TGTGCCAGCAGCACTCCCAGCAGTCTGGGCACAGATACGCAGTATTTT. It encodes CASSTPSSLGTDTQYF.